This passage covers 28 T cell receptor beta chains from one sample sequenced in a study of blood T cell repertoires in COVID-19. TCRdb's copy holds only in-frame clones and misses some; the assay was immunoSEQ multiplex PCR. Found here are about 180,000 clones, roughly nine tenths of them singletons; the top ten hold around 20%. Sequences were obtained from peripheral blood. All receptors come from a man between 65 and 85 years old with active or convalescent COVID-19.

The V gene is TRBV10-1, the J gene TRBJ1-4, with D possibly TRBD1 on 6 matching bases. Looked up from germline, CDR1 is WNHNN and CDR2 is SYGVQD (reference sequence). V was pared by 5 bases and J by 8 bases, with 15 bases between. The CDR3 has 14 amino acids. The CDR3 loop is CASSSGTLKEKLFF. The CDR3 DNA reads TGCGCCAGCAGTTCCGGGACATTGAAGGAAAAACTGTTTTTT.

The rearrangement links TRBV27 to TRBJ2-1; 11 nucleotides align to TRBD2. The CDR3 spans 18 residues. Germline CDR1 is MNHEY and CDR2 is SMNVEV (reference sequence). The V and J ends lost 4 bases and 6 bases, in that order; junction bases with no gene match: 14. The CDR3 sequence: CASSWLNSGRASGNEQFF. CDR3 DNA: TGTGCCAGCAGTTGGCTGAATAGCGGGAGGGCCAGCGGCAATGAGCAGTTCTTC.

The V gene is TRBV28, the J gene TRBJ2-1, with D possibly TRBD1 on 5 matching bases. The V end was cut by 3 bases, the J end by 4 bases, with 13 bases between. Germline loops: CDR1 MDHEN, CDR2 SYDVKM. The CDR3 contains 15 residues. The CDR3 reads CASSFEQGSYNEQFF. As DNA, the CDR3 is TGTGCCAGCAGTTTCGAGCAGGGAAGTTACAATGAGCAGTTCTTC.

V is TRBV18 and J is TRBJ2-7; 8 nucleotides agree with TRBD1. Germline V gene sequence: CDR1 KGHSH, CDR2 LQKENI. Trimming cost V 2 bases and J 0 bases; bases outside gene matches: 9. CDR3 size: 17 residues. The CDR3: CASSPSRQGQDSYEQYF. Here the CDR3 DNA reads TGTGCCAGCTCACCAAGCCGACAGGGGCAGGACTCCTACGAGCAGTACTTC.

The V gene is TRBV28, the J gene TRBJ1-5, with a weak D call TRBD1 (5 bases). V was shortened by 6 bases and J by 4 bases, with 16 bases between the two germline ends. The length of the CDR3 is 15 residues. Per germline, CDR1 MDHEN and CDR2 SYDVKM. This CDR3 reads CASSPMRGGNQPQHF. The CDR3 nucleotides are TGTGCCAGCAGCCCCATGCGGGGGGGAAATCAGCCCCAGCATTTT.

The chain joins TRBV9 to TRBJ1-2; 9 nucleotides match TRBD1. V shed 2 bases and J 8 bases; nucleotides not matched to a gene: 10. The germline gives CDR1 SGDLS, CDR2 YYNGEE. This CDR3 is 15 amino acids long. The CDR3 nucleotides are TGTGCCAGCAGCGTTTGGGACAGGGAGACTAGCGGCTACACCTTC. Translated, it gives CASSVWDRETSGYTF.

This clone was recorded once. The chain links TRBV4-3 to TRBJ1-1; a possible D gene is TRBD1 (5 bases). This CDR3 contains 15 residues. Trimming stripped 0 bases from V and 1 base from J, with 9 bases between. Germline CDR1 LGHNA, CDR2 YSLEER. The DNA of the CDR3 is TGCGCCAGCAGCCAAGACTGGCAGGGGAACACTGAAGCTTTCTTT. Its protein product is CASSQDWQGNTEAFF.

This sequence joins TRBV7-2 and TRBJ1-6; 11 nucleotides match TRBD1. Germline V gene data show CDR1 as SGHTA and CDR2 as FQGNSA. Trimming took 4 bases from V and 7 from J; bases not matched to a gene: 6. The CDR3 length is 16 residues. In DNA form, the CDR3 reads TGTGCCAGCAGCTCTACCGGGACAGGGGGGAATTCACCCCTCCACTTT. Translating it yields CASSSTGTGGNSPLHF.

This chain connects TRBV6-5 to TRBJ2-1, with TRBD2 matching over 11 bases. V was pared by 6 bases and J by 6 bases, with 7 bases of the junction left unmatched. The CDR3 runs 15 residues. Germline CDR1 reads MNHEY; CDR2 reads SVGAGI. The CDR3 bases are TGTGCCAGCAGGCCGGGTAGCGGGGGGGTCAATGAGCAGTTCTTC. As protein: CASRPGSGGVNEQFF.

This sequence joins TRBV5-1 and TRBJ2-5, with 7 bases lining up with TRBD2. The CDR3 contains 15 residues. Germline V CDR1 and CDR2: SGHRS, YFSETQ. Losses at the gene ends were 6 bases for V and 4 bases for J; bases not matched to a gene: 12. CDR3 nucleotide sequence: TGCGCCAGCACCCGCGGGCGGGAGAGTGGAGAGACCCAGTACTTC. Its protein product is CASTRGRESGETQYF.

This clone was detected a few times. The chain carries TRBV3-1 (or the pseudogene TRBV3-2) and TRBJ1-3, with TRBD1 matching 8 bases. Germline V lookup: CDR1 LGHDT, CDR2 YNNKEL (reference sequence). The CDR3 spans 15 residues. V was pared by 4 bases and J by 2 bases, with 4 bases of the junction left unmatched. The DNA of the CDR3 is TGTGCCAGCAGCCCTCGGGACAGGACTGGAAACACCATATATTTT. It encodes CASSPRDRTGNTIYF.

The chain recombines TRBV11-3 with TRBJ2-1; the D gene is possibly TRBD1 (6 bases). The CDR3 contains 12 residues. The germline gives CDR1 SGHNT, CDR2 YENEEA. V was cut by 4 bases and J by 8 bases, with 9 bases left in between. The CDR3 nucleotides are TGTGCCAGCAGCTCCAGGGGTTATGAGCAGTTCTTC. As protein: CASSSRGYEQFF.

J is TRBJ1-4 and V is TRBV28, with unresolved D. Germline V gene sequence: CDR1 MDHEN, CDR2 SYDVKM. V lost 4 bases and J 6 bases, leaving 15 bases between the germline ends. This CDR3 contains 15 residues. The CDR3 bases are TGTGCCAGCAGTTCGCAGAAGGGAGGACATGAAAAACTGTTTTTT. It is translated as CASSSQKGGHEKLFF. The full variable domain, with the rest looked up from reference TRBV28 and TRBJ1-4, is DVKVTQSSRYLVKRTGEKVFLECVQDMDHENMFWYRQDPGLGLRLIYFSYDVKMKEKGDIPEGYSVSREKKERFSLILESASTNQTSMYLCASSSQKGGHEKLFFGSGTQLSVL.

This clone occurred once. This chain connects TRBV15 to TRBJ1-2; 7 positions match TRBD1. J gave up 8 bases and V 0 bases, and 12 bases lay outside the gene matches. This CDR3 is built from 16 residues. CDR1 LNHNV and CDR2 YYDKDF come from the germline V gene (reference sequence). CDR3 region: CATSRDERGPLGGYTF. For the CDR3, the DNA is TGTGCCACCAGCAGAGATGAGAGGGGGCCACTCGGGGGCTACACCTTC.

The chain is built from TRBV11-2 and TRBJ1-1, with D possibly TRBD1 on 6 matching bases. Trimming stripped 6 bases from V and 6 bases from J, with 17 bases between. Germline CDR1 and CDR2: SGHAT and FQNNGV. The CDR3 sequence is 14 residues long. CDR3 sequence (DNA): TGTGCCAGCAGTCAGAGGAGGGGGGGGCCTGAAGCTTTCTTT. This sequence encodes CASSQRRGGPEAFF.

The chain carries TRBV28 and TRBJ2-4, with TRBD1 matching over 8 bases. This CDR3 has 16 residues. Germline V gene lookup returns CDR1 MDHEN and CDR2 SYDVKM. Losses at the gene ends were 6 bases for V and 0 bases for J; bases not matched to a gene: 7. The CDR3 sequence: CASRTGAQLAKNIQYF. In DNA form, the CDR3 reads TGTGCCAGCAGGACAGGGGCCCAACTAGCCAAAAACATTCAGTACTTC.

The chain employs TRBV18 and TRBJ2-1; 11 bases are a match to TRBD2. Germline-derived CDR1 and CDR2 are KGHSH and LQKENI. The J segment lost 6 bases and the V segment lost 5 bases, leaving 0 bases of the junction unmatched. CDR3 length equals 13 residues. CDR3 residues: CASSGTSGNEQFF. The CDR3 DNA reads as TGTGCCAGCTCAGGGACTAGCGGCAATGAGCAGTTCTTC.

The CDR3 spells CASRAIRGRPDTQYF. The CDR3 DNA is TGTGCCAGTAGGGCGATCAGGGGGAGACCAGATACGCAGTATTTT. The chain is built from TRBV19 and TRBJ2-3, with 7 positions matching TRBD1. CDR1 and CDR2 from the germline V gene are LNHDA and SQIVND (reference sequence). The CDR3 has 15 amino acids. V dropped 6 bases and J dropped 4; count of bases not matched to a gene: 10.

This clone was seen a handful of times. The chain is built from TRBV7-2 and TRBJ1-2; perhaps TRBD1 as D (5 bases). V lost 4 bases to trimming and J lost 3 bases, with 12 bases between them. The germline V gene encodes CDR1 SGHTA and CDR2 FQGNSA. The CDR3 totals 14 residues. CDR3 sequence (DNA): TGTGCCAGCAGCTCCCTCGGGGGGGACTATGGCTACACCTTC. Translating it yields CASSSLGGDYGYTF.

In DNA form, the CDR3 reads TGTGCCAGTAGTATTACAGGGCCCAAAAACATTCAGTACTTC. Protein: CASSITGPKNIQYF. The gene calls are TRBV19 and TRBJ2-4, with TRBD1 as a possible D gene (6 bases). The length of the CDR3 is 14 residues. Germline V gene lookup returns CDR1 LNHDA and CDR2 SQIVND (reference sequence). Deletions cut 3 bases from V and 2 bases from J, with 8 bases between.

This chain uses TRBV5-1 with TRBJ1-1, with 9 bases that match TRBD1. Looked up from germline, CDR1 is SGHRS and CDR2 is YFSETQ. The CDR3 is 16 residues long. The junction had 9 bases not matched to a gene; V was cut back by 4 bases and J by 2 bases. CDR3 region: CASSPTGGLLNTEAFF. The DNA for the CDR3 is TGCGCCAGCAGCCCTACAGGGGGCTTACTTAACACTGAAGCTTTCTTT. The complete variable domain, with remaining parts taken from reference TRBV5-1 and TRBJ1-1, reads KAGVTQTPRYLIKTRGQQVTLSCSPISGHRSVSWYQQTPGQGLQFLFEYFSETQRNKGNFPGRFSGRQFSNSRSEMNVSTLELGDSALYLCASSPTGGLLNTEAFFGQGTRLTVV.

The chain carries TRBV5-1 and TRBJ2-2, with 10 positions matching TRBD2. In germline, CDR1 is SGHRS, CDR2 YFSETQ. The CDR3 runs to 15 residues. V shed 3 bases and J 6 bases; nucleotides not matched to a gene: 5. The CDR3 sequence is CASSSGLAAAGELFF. The CDR3 bases are TGCGCCAGCAGCTCAGGACTAGCGGCGGCCGGGGAGCTGTTTTTT.

The rearrangement links TRBV19 to TRBJ1-2; 9 nucleotides agree with TRBD1. The CDR3 has 13 amino acids. Per germline, CDR1 LNHDA and CDR2 SQIVND (reference sequence). With 10 bases clipped from V and 0 bases from J, the junction kept 3 bases outside the gene matches. CDR3: CATRDRANYGYTF. The CDR3 DNA reads TGTGCCACCAGGGACAGGGCTAACTATGGCTACACCTTC. Combining the CDR3 with reference TRBV19 and TRBJ1-2 gives the whole variable domain DGGITQSPKYLFRKEGQNVTLSCEQNLNHDAMYWYRQDPGQGLRLIYYSQIVNDFQKGDIAEGYSVSREKKESFPLTVTSAQKNPTAFYLCATRDRANYGYTFGSGTRLTVV.

This sequence joins TRBV7-2 and TRBJ2-2; TRBD1 matches 10 bases. Trimming took 5 bases from V and 7 from J; bases not matched to a gene: 4. Per germline, CDR1 SGHTA and CDR2 FQGNSA. CDR3 size: 14 residues. The CDR3 protein is CASSHGTGDGELFF. In DNA, the CDR3 is TGTGCCAGCAGCCACGGGACAGGGGACGGGGAGCTGTTTTTT.

The chain couples TRBV27 to TRBJ1-2; 7 nucleotides match TRBD1. V was pared by 7 bases and J by 8 bases, with 19 bases of the junction left unmatched. This CDR3 spans 16 amino acids. Germline V gene lookup returns CDR1 MNHEY and CDR2 SMNVEV (reference sequence). The CDR3 sequence is CASTSLRQGVAWGYTF. The CDR3 region has the DNA TGTGCCAGCACCAGTTTGAGACAGGGTGTCGCGTGGGGCTACACCTTC.

The V gene is TRBV6-2 or TRBV6-3, the J gene TRBJ1-5, with TRBD1 matching over 11 bases. There are 18 residues in the CDR3. Germline values: CDR1 MNHEY, CDR2 SVGEGT. Unmatched junction bases numbered 10, after V lost 0 bases and J lost 6 bases. DNA for the CDR3: TGTGCCAGCAGTTACTCTCGCGGACAGGGGGCGAGGGTTCAGCCCCAGCATTTT. It yields the protein CASSYSRGQGARVQPQHF.

V and J are TRBV11-2 and TRBJ1-1; the D is unclear. The CDR3 loop spans 12 amino acids. The V gene's germline CDR1 is SGHAT and CDR2 FQNNGV. Trimming pared 3 bases from V and 3 bases from J, leaving 5 bases between. The CDR3 DNA reads TGTGCCAGCAGCTTGTCTGACACTGAAGCTTTCTTT. As protein: CASSLSDTEAFF. Full variable domain (rest looked up from reference TRBV11-2 and TRBJ1-1): EAGVAQSPRYKIIEKRQSVAFWCNPISGHATLYWYQQILGQGPKLLIQFQNNGVVDDSQLPKDRFSAERLKGVDSTLKIQPAKLEDSAVYLCASSLSDTEAFFGQGTRLTVV.

The CDR3 sequence: CASSQAGTGATEAFF. CDR3 in DNA: TGCGCCAGCAGCCAAGCCGGGACAGGGGCCACTGAAGCTTTCTTT. The chain employs TRBV4-1 and TRBJ1-1; TRBD1 aligns across 10 bases. CDR1 and CDR2 from the germline V gene are MGHRA and YSYEKL. V was clipped by 1 base and J by 4 bases; unmatched bases: 3. This CDR3 is built from 15 residues.